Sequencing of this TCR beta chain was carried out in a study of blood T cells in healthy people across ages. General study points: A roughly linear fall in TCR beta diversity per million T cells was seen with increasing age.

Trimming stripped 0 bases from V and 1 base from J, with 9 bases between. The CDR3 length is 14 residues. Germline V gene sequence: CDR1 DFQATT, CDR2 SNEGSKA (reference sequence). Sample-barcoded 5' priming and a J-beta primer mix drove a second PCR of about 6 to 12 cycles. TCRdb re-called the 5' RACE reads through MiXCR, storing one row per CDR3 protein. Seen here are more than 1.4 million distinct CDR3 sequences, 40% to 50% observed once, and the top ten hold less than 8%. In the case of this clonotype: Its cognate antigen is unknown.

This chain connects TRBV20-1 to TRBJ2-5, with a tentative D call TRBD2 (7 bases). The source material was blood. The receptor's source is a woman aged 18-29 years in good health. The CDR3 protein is CSAREGGVQETQYF. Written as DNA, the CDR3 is TGCAGTGCTAGAGAAGGGGGGGTCCAAGAGACCCAGTACTTC.